These 23 T cell receptor beta chains were all obtained from the same sample, sequenced in a study of T cells after posttransplantation cyclophosphamide. Busulfan-fludarabine conditioning, marrow transplant, and cyclophosphamide on days +3 and +4 were administered. The assay was immunoSEQ multiplex PCR, and TCRdb's table has in-frame clones only and misses some. In the table there are about 36,000 clones, around four fifths of which are singletons. Sequences were derived from CD4+ T cells sorted from blood, sampled 1,900 to 2,000 days after a stem cell transplant with posttransplant cyclophosphamide. All receptors come from a female patient aged 40-49 years who received an allogeneic stem cell transplant from a related donor, was CMV-positive, and had no GVHD. Some T cells may possibly be graft donor cells.

The genes are TRBV15 and TRBJ2-3; D unresolved. This CDR3 region has 15 residues. Trimming shortened V by 0 bases and J by 2 bases, and 9 bases separated the two germline ends. Per the germline V gene, CDR1 is LNHNV and CDR2 is YYDKDF (reference sequence). The CDR3 nucleotides are TGTGCCACCAGCAGAGATCCCGTTATCACAGATACGCAGTATTTT. It specifies CATSRDPVITDTQYF.

The chain uses TRBV19 and TRBJ1-4; 7 bases fit TRBD1. The CDR3 extends over 14 amino acids. The V gene end was trimmed by 6 bases and the J gene end by 0 bases; junction bases not matched to a gene: 1. Germline-derived CDR1 and CDR2 are LNHDA and SQIVND (reference sequence). The CDR3 sequence is CASSTGATNEKLFF. CDR3 sequence (DNA): TGTGCCAGTAGCACAGGGGCAACTAATGAAAAACTGTTTTTT.

For the CDR3, the DNA is TGCGCCAGCAGCTTGGACAGGGGGCTAAGGGCTGAAGCTTTCTTT. Protein: CASSLDRGLRAEAFF. The J gene is TRBJ1-1, the V gene TRBV5-1; 9 nucleotides agree with TRBD1. The germline V gene encodes CDR1 SGHRS and CDR2 YFSETQ. Unmatched junction bases numbered 6, after V lost 0 bases and J lost 6 bases. The CDR3 totals 15 residues.

The chain employs TRBV11-2 and TRBJ2-2; 14 bases align to TRBD2. Germline CDR1 SGHAT, CDR2 FQNNGV. The CDR3 has 18 residues. Trimming at V came to 1 base and at J to 4 bases, leaving 5 bases not matched to a gene. The CDR3: CASSLGTSGGRSTGELFF. DNA for the CDR3: TGTGCCAGCAGCTTAGGGACTAGCGGGGGGAGGTCCACCGGGGAGCTGTTTTTT. The whole variable domain, remainder taken from reference TRBV11-2 and TRBJ2-2, is EAGVAQSPRYKIIEKRQSVAFWCNPISGHATLYWYQQILGQGPKLLIQFQNNGVVDDSQLPKDRFSAERLKGVDSTLKIQPAKLEDSAVYLCASSLGTSGGRSTGELFFGEGSRLTVL.

The chain joins TRBV28 to TRBJ2-7; tentatively, D is TRBD2 (6 bases). The CDR3 has 17 amino acids. Germline values: CDR1 MDHEN, CDR2 SYDVKM. V gave up 5 bases and J gave up 0 bases, with 20 bases separating them. This CDR3 reads CASSPGGWTDSSYEQYF. The CDR3 DNA is TGTGCCAGCAGTCCCGGGGGATGGACCGACTCCTCCTACGAGCAGTACTTC.

V usage is TRBV4-2 and J usage is TRBJ2-1; the match to TRBD2 covers 9 bases. The CDR3 is made up of 17 amino acids. Germline-derived CDR1 and CDR2 are LGHNA and YNFKEQ. The V gene end was trimmed by 1 base and the J gene end by 8 bases; junction bases not matched to a gene: 12. In DNA, the CDR3 is TGTGCCAGCAGCCAAGGTCTGGGACTAGCCATTCCGGATGAGCAGTTCTTC. This translates into CASSQGLGLAIPDEQFF.

This rearrangement joins TRBV5-1 to TRBJ1-1; TRBD1 matches at 9 bases. The CDR3 covers 14 residues. V trimming: 2 bases; J trimming: 5 bases; junction bases outside the gene matches: 4. The germline V gene has CDR1 SGHRS and CDR2 YFSETQ. The CDR3 bases are TGCGCCAGCAGCTTCCGGGACAGGGTGACTGAAGCTTTCTTT. Protein sequence: CASSFRDRVTEAFF.

The chain links TRBV27 to TRBJ1-5, with a tentative D call TRBD1 (6 bases). V was pared by 5 bases and J by 2 bases, with 22 bases between. Germline V lookup: CDR1 MNHEY, CDR2 SMNVEV (reference sequence). There are 18 residues in the CDR3. The CDR3 loop reads CASSKKAFETGGNQPQHF. Here the CDR3 DNA reads TGTGCCAGCAGTAAAAAGGCTTTTGAGACAGGCGGCAATCAGCCCCAGCATTTT.

This chain connects TRBV11-2 to TRBJ1-4, with a possible D match to TRBD1 (5 bases). The CDR3 consists of 14 residues. Germline V gives CDR1 SGHAT, CDR2 FQNNGV. V gave up 0 bases and J gave up 7 bases, with 9 bases separating them. CDR3 bases: TGTGCCAGCAGCTTAGACAGGGTTGGTGAAAAACTGTTTTTT. This encodes CASSLDRVGEKLFF.

This chain connects TRBV15 to TRBJ2-5; no definite D call. Trimming removed 6 bases at V and 4 bases at J, with 18 bases between. Looked up from germline, CDR1 is LNHNV and CDR2 is YYDKDF (reference sequence). CDR3 size: 15 residues. CDR3 coding DNA: TGTGCCACCAGTGCCCCTGTAGCAGTGACAGAGACCCAGTACTTC. This encodes CATSAPVAVTETQYF. Drawing the rest from reference TRBV15 and TRBJ2-5, the complete variable domain is DAMVIQNPRYQVTQFGKPVTLSCSQTLNHNVMYWYQQKSSQAPKLLFHYYDKDFNNEADTPDNFQSRRPNTSFCFLDIRSPGLGDTAMYLCATSAPVAVTETQYFGPGTRLLVL.

The V call is TRBV6-5, the J call TRBJ1-5; possibly TRBD1 for D (5 bases). V lost 6 bases and J 7 bases, leaving 16 bases between the germline ends. This CDR3 has 14 residues. Germline V gene data show CDR1 as MNHEY and CDR2 as SVGAGI. CDR3 sequence reads: CASRPQGGDQPQHF. CDR3 in DNA: TGTGCCAGCAGACCCCAGGGAGGGGACCAGCCCCAGCATTTT.

The chain is built from TRBV5-5 and TRBJ1-6, with a tentative D call TRBD1 (5 bases). CDR3 length: 15 amino acids. CDR1 is SGHKS, CDR2 YYEKEE, per germline (reference sequence). Deletions cut 1 base from V and 6 bases from J, with 11 bases between. The CDR3 bases are TGTGCCAGCAGCTTGCGGGGGGAAAGTAATTCACCCCTCCACTTT. Amino acids: CASSLRGESNSPLHF.

The chain recombines TRBV15 with TRBJ2-1; TRBD1 is a possible D gene (5 bases). The CDR3 runs 14 residues. Germline lookup yields CDR1 LNHNV and CDR2 YYDKDF (reference sequence). Deletions cut 0 bases from V and 5 bases from J, with 8 bases between. CDR3 bases: TGTGCCACCAGCAGAGAAGGACATAACAATGAGCAGTTCTTC. Translation gives CATSREGHNNEQFF. Using reference TRBV15 and TRBJ2-1 for the parts outside the CDR3, the full variable domain is DAMVIQNPRYQVTQFGKPVTLSCSQTLNHNVMYWYQQKSSQAPKLLFHYYDKDFNNEADTPDNFQSRRPNTSFCFLDIRSPGLGDTAMYLCATSREGHNNEQFFGPGTRLTVL.

The chain carries TRBV19 and TRBJ1-5; the D gene is possibly TRBD1 (5 bases). The CDR3 has 15 residues. Germline V gives CDR1 LNHDA, CDR2 SQIVND (reference sequence). The V and J ends lost 8 bases and 4 bases respectively, with 18 bases between them. The CDR3 DNA reads as TGTGCCAGTGGCCCGGGGGGGGAAGGGAATCAGCCCCAGCATTTT. As protein: CASGPGGEGNQPQHF.

The CDR3 DNA reads TGTGCCTCCTCGGGGGGCGTGGGCGATACGCAGTATTTT. This encodes CASSGGVGDTQYF. The chain links TRBV19 to TRBJ2-3, with D possibly matching TRBD2 (7 bases). The CDR3 has 13 amino acids. Trimming left V 11 bases short and J 6 bases short, with 18 bases between. Germline lookup yields CDR1 LNHDA and CDR2 SQIVND (reference sequence).

The J gene is TRBJ1-5, the V gene TRBV7-9; TRBD1 is a possible D gene (5 bases). Germline lookup yields CDR1 SEHNR and CDR2 FQNEAQ (reference sequence). Trimming stripped 5 bases from V and 7 bases from J, with 12 bases between. This CDR3 is built from 13 residues. In DNA form, the CDR3 reads TGTGCCAGCAGCCTCTACAGGAGCCAGCCCCAGCATTTT. The encoded protein is CASSLYRSQPQHF.

CDR3 sequence (DNA): TGCGCCAGCAGCGAAACGGGACAGCTTAATGAAAAACTGTTTTTT. Encoded protein: CASSETGQLNEKLFF. The chain recombines TRBV5-1 with TRBJ1-4; 7 bases are a match to TRBD1. This CDR3 comprises 15 residues. V lost 4 bases to trimming and J lost 4 bases; unmatched junction nucleotides: 7. CDR1 is SGHRS and CDR2 is YFSETQ in the germline V gene.

The chain recombines TRBV18 with TRBJ2-2, with D possibly matching TRBD2 (6 bases). The CDR3 has 16 residues. The germline V gene has CDR1 KGHSH and CDR2 LQKENI. Trimming removed 0 bases from V and 3 bases from J, with 11 bases in between. CDR3 nucleotides: TGTGCCAGCTCACCACCAACGGGGGTGGACACCGGGGAGCTGTTTTTT. Translating it yields CASSPPTGVDTGELFF.

V and J are TRBV10-3 and TRBJ1-1, with unresolved D. This CDR3 has 13 amino acids. Germline CDR1 ENHRY, CDR2 SYGVKD. Trimming took off 6 bases at V and 1 base at J, with 9 bases between the two ends. The chain's CDR3 is CAISLEGNTEAFF. CDR3 nucleotides: TGTGCCATCAGCCTAGAGGGGAACACTGAAGCTTTCTTT.

This sequence joins TRBV5-1 and TRBJ1-1; D is unresolved. From germline, CDR1 is SGHRS and CDR2 YFSETQ. The CDR3 spans 15 residues. V gave up 0 bases and J gave up 0 bases, with 9 bases separating them. CDR3 sequence reads: CASSLDRGMNTEAFF. The CDR3 DNA reads as TGCGCCAGCAGCTTGGATCGGGGTATGAACACTGAAGCTTTCTTT.

The CDR3 region has the DNA TGTGCCAGTAGTATAGGGCTGAATTCACCCCTCCACTTT. It yields the protein CASSIGLNSPLHF. The rearrangement uses TRBV19 and TRBJ1-6; D call uncertain. Trimming pared 1 base from V and 7 bases from J, leaving 5 bases between. The CDR3 has 13 amino acids. Germline loops: CDR1 LNHDA, CDR2 SQIVND (reference sequence).

This chain connects TRBV5-1 to TRBJ1-2, with 8 bases matching TRBD1. The V segment lost 1 base and the J segment 3 bases; nucleotides outside the gene matches: 11. This CDR3 is built from 17 residues. Germline V gene sequence: CDR1 SGHRS, CDR2 YFSETQ. The CDR3 DNA is TGCGCCAGCAGCTTGAGGGGACAGGTCCCTAGTGACTATGGCTACACCTTC. This sequence encodes CASSLRGQVPSDYGYTF.

The chain carries TRBV28 and TRBJ1-5, with D perhaps matching TRBD1 (6 bases). The CDR3 contains 17 residues. The germline V gene has CDR1 MDHEN and CDR2 SYDVKM. V was shortened by 2 bases and J by 9 bases, with 23 bases between the two germline ends. The CDR3: CASSLPAGVTANLPQHF. The CDR3 DNA reads as TGTGCCAGCAGTTTACCCGCAGGGGTGACAGCCAACCTGCCCCAGCATTTT.